Listed here is a single T cell receptor (beta chain). Its antigen remains unknown. TCRdb ran MiXCR on the RT-PCR reads and lists one entry per CDR3 protein. The table lists under 800,000 distinct CDR3 sequences, about 15% of them singletons. The entry originates in a study of response to subunit inactivated influenza vaccine. Study-wide points: New T cells are recruited in small numbers by each seasonal influenza vaccination, according to the authors' suggestion.

Per the germline V gene, CDR1 is MGHDK and CDR2 is SYGVNS. The CDR3 spans 15 residues. V lost 4 bases to trimming and J lost 0 bases; unmatched junction nucleotides: 2. This specimen was PBMCs from blood, taken 14 to 15 days before vaccination. This sequence originates from a man in his fifties or sixties who received an inactivated influenza vaccine. This chain uses TRBV25-1 with TRBJ2-4; 8 positions match TRBD1. The CDR3 is CASSGGQVAKNIQYF. CDR3 DNA sequence: TGTGCCAGCAGTGGGGGACAGGTAGCCAAAAACATTCAGTACTTC.